The next 30 T cell receptor beta chains were all read from a single sample in a study of cytomegalovirus exposure and HLA in healthy donors. TCRdb's table, derived via immunoSEQ multiplex PCR, lists solely in-frame clones and lacks some. The sample has about 120,000 clones; 85% to 90% are singletons. The source material was PBMCs. The origin of the receptors is a woman under 40 in good health and CMV-seronegative.

This sequence joins TRBV18 and TRBJ1-2; D is unresolved. This CDR3 has 14 amino acids. The germline V and J ends were trimmed by 2 bases and 6 bases, with 13 bases remaining between them. Per germline, CDR1 KGHSH and CDR2 LQKENI. The CDR3 spells CASSPAGMGNGYTF. The CDR3 DNA is TGTGCCAGCTCACCAGCGGGGATGGGGAATGGCTACACCTTC.

The chain carries TRBV27 and TRBJ2-3, with TRBD2 matching 8 bases. The CDR3 contains 16 residues. Per germline, CDR1 MNHEY and CDR2 SMNVEV (reference sequence). After removal of 5 bases from V and 1 base from J, the junction contained 8 bases not matched to a gene. DNA for the CDR3: TGTGCCAGCAGTCCTCCTAGCGGGCGTCGCACAGATACGCAGTATTTT. As protein: CASSPPSGRRTDTQYF.

J is TRBJ2-6 and V is TRBV6-5; 8 positions agree with TRBD1. The CDR3 covers 15 residues. J gave up 4 bases and V 5 bases, and 4 bases lay outside the gene matches. CDR1 is MNHEY, CDR2 SVGAGI, per germline. The CDR3 DNA reads TGTGCCAGCAGTGGACAGGGATCAGGGGCCAACGTCCTGACTTTC. Translation gives CASSGQGSGANVLTF.

Only one count was recorded for this clone. The V gene is TRBV19, the J gene TRBJ1-5; TRBD1 is a possible D gene (5 bases). Trimming left V 5 bases short and J 2 bases short, with 25 bases between. Germline loops: CDR1 LNHDA, CDR2 SQIVND (reference sequence). CDR3 length: 19 residues. CDR3 protein: CASSPPGGMERYGNQPQHF. As DNA, the CDR3 is TGTGCCAGTAGTCCGCCGGGGGGTATGGAAAGGTATGGCAATCAGCCCCAGCATTTT. The whole variable domain, filled in from reference TRBV19 and TRBJ1-5, reads DGGITQSPKYLFRKEGQNVTLSCEQNLNHDAMYWYRQDPGQGLRLIYYSQIVNDFQKGDIAEGYSVSREKKESFPLTVTSAQKNPTAFYLCASSPPGGMERYGNQPQHFGDGTRLSIL.

The V call is TRBV4-3, the J call TRBJ2-3, with 8 bases identical to TRBD2. The V segment lost 0 bases and the J segment 1 base; nucleotides outside the gene matches: 9. The CDR3 is made up of 18 amino acids. Germline V gene sequence: CDR1 LGHNA, CDR2 YSLEER. The CDR3 reads CASSQDLTSGRRTDTQYF. In nucleotides, the CDR3 is TGCGCCAGCAGCCAAGATTTAACTAGCGGACGCCGCACAGATACGCAGTATTTT.

V usage is TRBV4-3 and J usage is TRBJ2-2; D unresolved. V was pared by 0 bases and J by 7 bases, with 12 bases between. The V gene's germline CDR1 is LGHNA and CDR2 YSLEER. This CDR3 contains 15 residues. The CDR3 spells CASSQDFLPGGELFF. Written as DNA, the CDR3 is TGCGCCAGCAGCCAAGATTTTCTCCCCGGCGGGGAGCTGTTTTTT.

This chain joins TRBV10-3 and TRBJ1-3; D uncertain. Trimming left V 0 bases short and J 0 bases short, with 6 bases between. This CDR3 has 15 residues. Germline V gene lookup returns CDR1 ENHRY and CDR2 SYGVKD. The CDR3 DNA sequence: TGTGCCATCAGTGAGTCGACTAACTCTGGAAACACCATATATTTT. It is translated as CAISESTNSGNTIYF.

This chain uses TRBV6-5 with TRBJ2-7, with 8 positions matching TRBD1. This CDR3 has 14 residues. CDR1 MNHEY and CDR2 SVGAGI come from the germline V gene. V gave up 6 bases and J gave up 1 base; unmatched junction bases: 5. CDR3 sequence reads: CASRRTGGSYEQYF. The CDR3 DNA reads TGTGCCAGCAGAAGAACAGGGGGATCCTACGAGCAGTACTTC.

The V call is TRBV2, the J call TRBJ2-2, with TRBD1 matching 7 bases. V lost 7 bases to trimming and J lost 1 base; unmatched junction nucleotides: 3. The V gene's germline CDR1 is SNHLY and CDR2 FYNNEI. The CDR3 length is 14 residues. The CDR3 loop reads CASTGDRNTGELFF. For the CDR3, the DNA is TGTGCCAGCACTGGGGACAGGAACACCGGGGAGCTGTTTTTT.

This chain links TRBV6-6 with TRBJ2-1, with TRBD2 matching 7 bases. The CDR3 covers 15 residues. Trimming cost V 5 bases and J 2 bases; bases outside gene matches: 6. Germline V gives CDR1 MNHNY, CDR2 SVGAGI (reference sequence). CDR3 loop: CASSGPAGTYNEQFF. DNA for the CDR3: TGTGCCAGCAGTGGACCAGCGGGGACCTACAATGAGCAGTTCTTC.

Here the CDR3 DNA reads TGTGCCAGCAGCCCCGTTCGTCGGCTAGCGGGGACCGGGGAGCTGTTTTTT. Amino acid sequence: CASSPVRRLAGTGELFF. The V gene is TRBV7-8, the J gene TRBJ2-2; 9 bases are shared with TRBD2. CDR3 length: 17 residues. Trimming cost V 5 bases and J 5 bases; bases outside gene matches: 12. CDR1 SGHVS and CDR2 FQNEAQ come from the germline V gene.

The chain is built from TRBV5-1 and TRBJ2-7; weak D call: TRBD1 (6 bases). Germline-derived CDR1 and CDR2 are SGHRS and YFSETQ. Between the trimmed V and J ends, which lost 5 bases and 3 bases, there was a span of 18 bases. The CDR3 is made up of 15 amino acids. This chain's CDR3 is CASRKDSSGNYEQYF. The CDR3 nucleotides are TGCGCCAGCAGGAAGGACAGTTCTGGAAACTACGAGCAGTACTTC.

The chain recombines TRBV7-2 with TRBJ1-2; 10 bases line up with TRBD1. CDR3 length: 13 residues. Trimming removed 7 bases from V and 7 bases from J; junction bases left unmatched: 6. Germline V gene lookup returns CDR1 SGHTA and CDR2 FQGNSA. This CDR3 reads CASTPDRGLGYTF. CDR3 DNA: TGTGCCAGCACCCCCGACAGGGGGCTTGGCTACACCTTC.

V is TRBV29-1 and J is TRBJ1-1, with 7 bases matching TRBD1. Germline CDR1 and CDR2: SQVTM and ANQGSEA. The CDR3 length is 12 residues. The junction had 3 bases not matched to a gene; V was cut back by 4 bases and J by 4 bases. CDR3 in amino acids: CSVGQGFTEAFF. CDR3 DNA sequence: TGCAGCGTTGGACAGGGATTCACTGAAGCTTTCTTT.

The J gene is TRBJ1-1, the V gene TRBV9, with TRBD1 matching 10 bases. V shed 0 bases and J 3 bases; nucleotides not matched to a gene: 5. In germline, CDR1 is SGDLS, CDR2 YYNGEE. The CDR3 has 16 amino acids. The CDR3 reads CASSVDLDRGDTEAFF. The CDR3 bases are TGTGCCAGCAGCGTAGATTTGGACAGGGGGGACACTGAAGCTTTCTTT. The full variable domain, with the rest looked up from reference TRBV9 and TRBJ1-1, is DSGVTQTPKHLITATGQRVTLRCSPRSGDLSVYWYQQSLDQGLQFLIQYYNGEERAKGNILERFSAQQFPDLHSELNLSSLELGDSALYFCASSVDLDRGDTEAFFGQGTRLTVV.

The chain has TRBV5-1 and TRBJ2-2; 7 bases map to TRBD2. With V trimmed by 3 bases and J by 6 bases, 8 bases remained unmatched. Per the germline V gene, CDR1 is SGHRS and CDR2 is YFSETQ. The CDR3 is 15 residues long. CDR3 bases: TGCGCCAGCAGCTACCGGGACTATTTAGCCGGGGAGCTGTTTTTT. This sequence encodes CASSYRDYLAGELFF.

The table lists this clone with a count of one. This chain uses TRBV9 with TRBJ2-2; unclear D gene. The V end lost 0 bases, the J end lost 6 bases, and 9 bases lay between the germline ends. Germline CDR1 reads SGDLS; CDR2 reads YYNGEE. The CDR3 is 14 amino acids. CDR3 nucleotides: TGTGCCAGCAGCGTAGAATTAGTCCCCGGGGAGCTGTTTTTT. As protein: CASSVELVPGELFF.

The chain uses TRBV2 and TRBJ1-1; D not certain. Germline V gives CDR1 SNHLY, CDR2 FYNNEI. The length of the CDR3 is 13 residues. V was clipped by 3 bases and J by 1 base, with 6 bases between them. This chain's CDR3 is CASSDGGNTEAFF. As DNA, the CDR3 is TGTGCCAGCAGTGACGGAGGGAACACTGAAGCTTTCTTT.

The rearrangement uses TRBV15 and TRBJ2-2; D perhaps matches TRBD1 (5 bases). There are 15 residues in the CDR3. The V gene lost 1 base and the J gene lost 0 bases, with 6 bases spanning the gap. CDR1 and CDR2 from the germline V gene are LNHNV and YYDKDF (reference sequence). CDR3 loop: CATSRGRANTGELFF. CDR3 bases: TGTGCCACCAGCAGAGGCAGGGCGAACACCGGGGAGCTGTTTTTT. Supplemented by reference TRBV15 and TRBJ2-2, the full variable domain reads DAMVIQNPRYQVTQFGKPVTLSCSQTLNHNVMYWYQQKSSQAPKLLFHYYDKDFNNEADTPDNFQSRRPNTSFCFLDIRSPGLGDTAMYLCATSRGRANTGELFFGEGSRLTVL.

DNA of the CDR3: TGTGCCAGCAGCGTCCCCGGGACTGTCTACAATGAGCAGTTCTTC. Encoded protein: CASSVPGTVYNEQFF. This chain connects TRBV11-3 to TRBJ2-1, with TRBD2 as a possible D gene (6 bases). Germline loops: CDR1 SGHNT, CDR2 YENEEA. This CDR3 comprises 15 residues. The V and J ends lost 5 bases and 3 bases respectively, with 14 bases between them.

The chain combines TRBV7-8 with TRBJ2-5, with 7 bases that match TRBD2. Per the germline V gene, CDR1 is SGHVS and CDR2 is FQNEAQ. The ends lost 6 bases at V and 10 bases at J; junction bases unmatched: 11. The CDR3 sequence is 13 residues long. The CDR3 DNA reads TGTGCCAGCAGTTCCACTAGCGCGCGGAACCAGTACTTC. Its translation is CASSSTSARNQYF.

CDR3 loop: CASSVAAGPSTDTQYF. DNA of the CDR3: TGTGCCAGCAGTGTAGCAGCGGGGCCTAGCACAGATACGCAGTATTTT. The genes are TRBV27 and TRBJ2-3; 7 bases agree with TRBD2. Germline CDR1 MNHEY, CDR2 SMNVEV (reference sequence). This CDR3 has 16 residues. V lost 5 bases and J lost 0; bases outside the gene matches: 8.

V usage is TRBV19 and J usage is TRBJ2-5; 8 positions match TRBD1. Losses at the gene ends were 7 bases for V and 3 bases for J; bases not matched to a gene: 10. CDR3 length equals 15 residues. Germline V gene sequence: CDR1 LNHDA, CDR2 SQIVND (reference sequence). The CDR3, as DNA: TGTGCCAGTACTCACTGGACAGGGCGGGAAGAGACCCAGTACTTC. Protein sequence: CASTHWTGREETQYF.

The chain couples TRBV27 to TRBJ2-1; 13 bases line up with TRBD2. The CDR3 loop spans 15 amino acids. Per germline, CDR1 MNHEY and CDR2 SMNVEV (reference sequence). J was trimmed by 7 bases and V by 5 bases; bases with no gene match: 5. The CDR3 protein is CASSARTSGGNEQFF. The CDR3 DNA sequence: TGTGCCAGCAGTGCCCGGACTAGCGGGGGTAATGAGCAGTTCTTC.

This rearrangement joins TRBV5-4 to TRBJ2-7; 11 nucleotides agree with TRBD1. CDR3 length equals 13 residues. CDR1 is SGHNT and CDR2 is YYREEE in the germline V gene (reference sequence). The junction had 7 bases not matched to a gene; V was cut back by 7 bases and J by 7 bases. Written as DNA, the CDR3 is TGTGCCAGCGACGGACAGGGGGCAGGAGAGCAGTACTTC. Translation gives CASDGQGAGEQYF.

The chain links TRBV7-2 to TRBJ1-5, with TRBD1 identical over 10 bases. The CDR3 loop spans 17 amino acids. V was pared by 0 bases and J by 2 bases, with 4 bases of the junction left unmatched. Germline assignment: CDR1 SGHTA and CDR2 FQGNSA. The CDR3 sequence is CASSLASTGGGNQPQHF. The CDR3 DNA sequence: TGTGCCAGCAGCTTAGCTTCGACAGGGGGCGGCAATCAGCCCCAGCATTTT.

The V gene is TRBV18, the J gene TRBJ1-1; tentative D call: TRBD1 (5 bases). Germline CDR1 and CDR2: KGHSH and LQKENI. Trimming removed 3 bases at V and 3 bases at J, with 23 bases between. The CDR3 contains 18 residues. The CDR3 protein is CASSPSPETEWGDTEAFF. The DNA for the CDR3 is TGTGCCAGCTCACCCTCGCCCGAGACAGAATGGGGGGACACTGAAGCTTTCTTT.

This clone was observed many times. The chain couples TRBV5-1 to TRBJ1-4, with 8 bases matching TRBD1. Trimming cost V 4 bases and J 5 bases; bases outside gene matches: 7. The CDR3 loop spans 15 amino acids. Germline CDR1 is SGHRS and CDR2 is YFSETQ. CDR3 residues: CASSQPGQANEKLFF. The CDR3 coding sequence is TGCGCCAGCAGCCAACCGGGACAGGCAAATGAAAAACTGTTTTTT. Looking up the rest from reference TRBV5-1 and TRBJ1-4 gives the full variable domain: KAGVTQTPRYLIKTRGQQVTLSCSPISGHRSVSWYQQTPGQGLQFLFEYFSETQRNKGNFPGRFSGRQFSNSRSEMNVSTLELGDSALYLCASSQPGQANEKLFFGSGTQLSVL.

This clone was picked up many times. J is TRBJ2-7 and V is TRBV11-3; TRBD2 aligns across 8 bases. Germline V CDR1 and CDR2: SGHNT, YENEEA. V gave up 5 bases and J gave up 6 bases; unmatched junction bases: 9. This CDR3 is built from 14 residues. The CDR3 protein is CASSLRDGGAEQYF. CDR3 in DNA: TGTGCCAGCAGCCTCCGGGACGGGGGGGCCGAGCAGTACTTC.

V is TRBV4-1 and J is TRBJ2-1, with D hard to call. Germline CDR1 is MGHRA and CDR2 is YSYEKL. Trimming removed 1 base from V and 8 bases from J, with 3 bases in between. The CDR3 sequence is 11 residues long. In nucleotides, the CDR3 is TGCGCCAGCAGCCAAGCCTATGAGCAGTTCTTC. It specifies CASSQAYEQFF.